In this sample, the clone carrying this TCR beta chain turned up many times. The record originates from a study of Graves' ophthalmopathy and Graves' hyperthyroidism. This CDR3 comprises 14 residues. Germline values: CDR1 MDHEN, CDR2 SYDVKM. Trimming cost V 9 bases and J 0 bases, with 9 bases left between them. Researchers took RNA transcripts and amplified TCR beta CDR3 regions from them. Scientists carried out first-round RT-PCR using HTBI primers and then a second-round multiplex PCR. Using its own MiXCR run on the multiplex PCR reads, TCRdb lists one record per CDR3 protein. The sample gives hundreds of thousands of distinct CDR3 sequences, 22% of which show up once; around 6.9% is in the top ten.

The chain couples TRBV28 to TRBJ1-6; no firm D call. Sequencing was performed on peripheral blood. This clonotype was obtained from a woman between 18 and 30 years old with stable Graves' hyperthyroidism. Some clones in this sample may be carry-over from other donors' samples. CDR3 DNA: TGTGCCAGTCAAGGGTACTCCTATAATTCACCCCTCCACTTT. Amino acids: CASQGYSYNSPLHF.